This T cell receptor (beta chain) is drawn from a study of T cell repertoires in aging, cancer and after chemotherapy. The study's findings and limits: No conclusions about immunological memory after chemotherapy can be drawn from the repertoire data.

The CDR3 loop spans 14 amino acids. J lost 7 bases, V lost 5 bases, and 5 bases had no gene match. Germline V lookup: CDR1 SGHTA, CDR2 FQGNSA. TRB rearrangements spanning V, D and J were amplified using mixed TRB-A/B primers. TCRdb re-derived calls from the multiplex PCR reads in MiXCR, one entry per CDR3 protein. The sample has some 2,000 distinct CDR3 sequences, about 25% seen once. By its share, this clonotype is medium-sized. Its antigen is unknown. Amplification of TCR beta used genomic DNA extracted from peripheral blood. The sequence derives from a human donor with a solid tumor. V is TRBV7-2 and J is TRBJ1-5; TRBD1 matches at 10 bases. The sample taken for sequencing was blood. The CDR3 DNA sequence: TGTGCCAGCAGCGCTGGACAGGGGGAACAGCCCCAGCATTTT. It is translated as CASSAGQGEQPQHF.